This T cell receptor beta chain was sequenced during a study of shared clonotypes between healthy human individuals. Using immunoSEQ multiplex PCR, the repertoire was profiled, and TCRdb retains in-frame clones only, with some absent. The profile shows fewer than 2.5 million clones, 80% to 95% of them singletons. Study-wide points: The study generally estimated greater richness for naive than memory subsets.

As to this clone: Its antigen remains unknown.

The CDR3 loop spans 15 amino acids. The germline V gene encodes CDR1 MNHEY and CDR2 SMNVEV (reference sequence). Trimming stripped 7 bases from V and 4 bases from J, with 20 bases between. Healthy and HIV-negative, the adult donors had no recent acute infections or vaccinations. A CD45RA+ naive subset and a CD45RA-negative memory subset were split from CD4+ cells. The chain uses TRBV27 and TRBJ2-7; D possibly uses TRBD1 or TRBD2 (6 bases each). The sequence was collected from a man aged 18 to 30 in good health. Some clones in this sample may be carry-over from other donors' samples. Sequencing input: naive CD4+ T cells from PBMCs. As for subset: CD45RA+ positively selected. The CDR3 nucleotides read TGTGCCAGCACGGTCAACGAGGGGGGCAAGTACGAGCAGTACTTC. This encodes CASTVNEGGKYEQYF.